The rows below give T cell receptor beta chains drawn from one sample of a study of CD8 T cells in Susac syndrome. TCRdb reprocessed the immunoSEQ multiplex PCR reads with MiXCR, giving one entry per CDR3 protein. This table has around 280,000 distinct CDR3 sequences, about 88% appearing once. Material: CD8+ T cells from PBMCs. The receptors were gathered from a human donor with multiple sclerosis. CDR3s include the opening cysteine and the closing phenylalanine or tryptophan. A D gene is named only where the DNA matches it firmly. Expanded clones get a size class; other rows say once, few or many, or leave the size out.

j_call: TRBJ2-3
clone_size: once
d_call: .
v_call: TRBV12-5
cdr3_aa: CASGSPRMLHTQYF
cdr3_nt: TGTGCTAGTGGTTCCCCGAGAATGCTACATACGCAGTATTTT

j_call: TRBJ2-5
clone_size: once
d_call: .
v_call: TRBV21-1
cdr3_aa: CASSKIEGGTSYQETQYF
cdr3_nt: TGTGCCAGCAGCAAAATTGAGGGAGGGACTTCGTACCAAGAGACCCAGTACTTC

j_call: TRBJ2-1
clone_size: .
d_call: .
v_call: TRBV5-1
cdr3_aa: CASSLFSDGLGNEQFF
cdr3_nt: TGCGCCAGCAGCTTATTCAGCGACGGACTGGGCAATGAGCAGTTCTTC

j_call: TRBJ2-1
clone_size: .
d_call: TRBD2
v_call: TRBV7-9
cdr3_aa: CASTSTPPSGWEQFF
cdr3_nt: TGTGCCAGCACCTCTACCCCGCCTAGCGGTTGGGAGCAGTTCTTC

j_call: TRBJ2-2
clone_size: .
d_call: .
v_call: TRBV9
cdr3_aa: CAGSVVTDTGTGELFF
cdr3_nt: TGTGCCGGCAGCGTAGTTACCGATACGGGTACCGGGGAGCTGTTTTTT

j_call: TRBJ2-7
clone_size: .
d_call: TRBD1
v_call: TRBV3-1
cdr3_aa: CASSQATGVSSYEQYF
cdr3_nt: TGTGCCAGCAGCCAGGCAACAGGGGTTAGCTCCTACGAGCAGTACTTC

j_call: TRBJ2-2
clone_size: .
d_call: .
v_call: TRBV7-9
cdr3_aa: CASSPYNLGELFF
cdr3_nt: TGTGCCAGCAGCCCGTATAATCTCGGGGAGCTGTTTTTT

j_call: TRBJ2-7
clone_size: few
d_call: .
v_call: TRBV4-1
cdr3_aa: CASSQGSGAYEQYF
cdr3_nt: TGCGCCAGCAGCCAGGGATCAGGGGCCTACGAGCAGTACTTC

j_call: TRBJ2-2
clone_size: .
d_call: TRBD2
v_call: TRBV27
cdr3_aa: CASSPIGRVSHGELFF
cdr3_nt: TGTGCCAGCAGCCCGATCGGGAGGGTCAGTCACGGGGAGCTGTTTTTT

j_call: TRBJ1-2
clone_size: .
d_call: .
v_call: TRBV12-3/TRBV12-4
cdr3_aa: CASSSLPHNYGYTF
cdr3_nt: TGTGCCAGCAGTTCTCTCCCGCATAACTATGGCTACACCTTC

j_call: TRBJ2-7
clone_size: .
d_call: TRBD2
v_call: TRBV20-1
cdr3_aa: CSARDPSGRAYEQYF
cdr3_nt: TGCAGTGCTAGAGATCCCAGCGGGAGAGCTTACGAGCAGTACTTC

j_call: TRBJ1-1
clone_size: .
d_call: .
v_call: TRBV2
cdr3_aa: CASSGDGEGKNTEAFF
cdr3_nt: TGTGCCAGCAGTGGTGACGGGGAGGGAAAGAACACTGAAGCTTTCTTT

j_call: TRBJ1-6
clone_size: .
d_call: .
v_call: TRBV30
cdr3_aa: CAWTSGTANSPLHF
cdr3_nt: TGTGCCTGGACCTCCGGGACGGCTAATTCACCCCTCCACTTT

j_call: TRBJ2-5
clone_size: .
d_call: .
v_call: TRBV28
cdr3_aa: CASSPISQETQYF
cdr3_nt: TGTGCCAGCAGTCCTATCTCCCAAGAGACCCAGTACTTC

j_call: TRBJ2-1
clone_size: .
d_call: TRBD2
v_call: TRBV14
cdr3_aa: CASSQETSASVSFNEQFF
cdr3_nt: TGTGCCAGCAGCCAAGAAACTAGCGCGTCCGTCTCTTTCAATGAGCAGTTCTTC

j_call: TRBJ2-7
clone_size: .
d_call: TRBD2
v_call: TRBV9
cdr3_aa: CASSVLAGGYEQYF
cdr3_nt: TGTGCCAGCAGCGTCCTAGCGGGAGGCTACGAGCAGTACTTC

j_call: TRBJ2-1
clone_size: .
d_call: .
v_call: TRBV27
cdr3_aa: CASSLFGPSYNEQFF
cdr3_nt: TGTGCCAGCAGTTTATTCGGCCCATCCTACAATGAGCAGTTCTTC

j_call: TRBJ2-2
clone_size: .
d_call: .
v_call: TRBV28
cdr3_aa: CASTSLALNTGELFF
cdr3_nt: TGTGCCAGCACCTCGCTAGCGTTAAACACCGGGGAGCTGTTTTTT

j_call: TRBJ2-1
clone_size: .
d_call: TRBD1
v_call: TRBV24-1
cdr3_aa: CATSLSRGLTVQFF
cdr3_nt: TGTGCCACCAGTCTGTCCAGGGGGCTTACAGTGCAGTTCTTC

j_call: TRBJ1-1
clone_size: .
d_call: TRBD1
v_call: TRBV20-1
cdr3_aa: CSAWPGTGEVVRTEAFF
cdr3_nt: TGCAGTGCTTGGCCCGGGACAGGGGAGGTCGTGAGAACTGAAGCTTTCTTT

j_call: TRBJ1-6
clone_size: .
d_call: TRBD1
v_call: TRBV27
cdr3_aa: CASSLDRGGISPLHF
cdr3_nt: TGTGCCAGCAGTTTAGACAGGGGGGGGATTTCACCCCTCCACTTT

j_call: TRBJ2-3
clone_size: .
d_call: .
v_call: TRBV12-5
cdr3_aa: CASGLGRRSTDTQYF
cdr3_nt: TGTGCTAGTGGTTTGGGTCGGAGGAGCACAGATACGCAGTATTTT

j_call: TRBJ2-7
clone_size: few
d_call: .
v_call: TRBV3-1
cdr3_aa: CASSQGLEISYEQYF
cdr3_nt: TGTGCCAGCAGCCAAGGGCTGGAGATCTCCTACGAGCAGTACTTC

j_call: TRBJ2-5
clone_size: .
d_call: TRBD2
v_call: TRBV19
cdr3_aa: CASSIALLAGEVETQYF
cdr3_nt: TGTGCCAGTAGTATCGCCTTACTAGCGGGAGAGGTGGAGACCCAGTACTTC

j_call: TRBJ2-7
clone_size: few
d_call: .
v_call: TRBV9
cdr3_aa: CASSVVAGREQYF
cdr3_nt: TGTGCCAGCAGCGTAGTGGCCGGGCGAGAGCAGTACTTC

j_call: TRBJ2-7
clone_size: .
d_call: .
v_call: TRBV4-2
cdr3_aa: CASSQGGVEQYF
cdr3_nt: TGTGCCAGCAGCCAAGGTGGGGTTGAGCAGTACTTC

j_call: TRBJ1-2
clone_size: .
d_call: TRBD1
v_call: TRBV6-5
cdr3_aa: CASSPQGAASGYTF
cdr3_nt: TGTGCCAGCAGTCCACAGGGGGCGGCTAGTGGCTACACCTTC

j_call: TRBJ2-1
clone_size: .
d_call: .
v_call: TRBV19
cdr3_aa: CASKELDVYNEQFF
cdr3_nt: TGTGCCAGTAAAGAGCTTGACGTTTACAATGAGCAGTTCTTC

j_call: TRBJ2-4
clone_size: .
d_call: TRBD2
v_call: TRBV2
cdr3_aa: CASTGEREGNIQYF
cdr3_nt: TGTGCCAGCACCGGGGAGCGGGAGGGGAACATTCAGTACTTC

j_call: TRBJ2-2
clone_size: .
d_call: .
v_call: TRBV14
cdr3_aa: CASSQESTGELFF
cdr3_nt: TGTGCCAGCAGCCAGGAGAGTACCGGGGAGCTGTTTTTT

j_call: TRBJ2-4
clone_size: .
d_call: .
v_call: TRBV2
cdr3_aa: CASSEFPGAKNIQYF
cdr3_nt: TGTGCCAGCAGTGAATTCCCGGGGGCCAAAAACATTCAGTACTTC

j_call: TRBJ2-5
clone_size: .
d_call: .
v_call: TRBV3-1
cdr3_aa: CASSHLLRDQETQYF
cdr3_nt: TGTGCCAGCAGCCATCTCCTGAGGGACCAAGAGACCCAGTACTTC

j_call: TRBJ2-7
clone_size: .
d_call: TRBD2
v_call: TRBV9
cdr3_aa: CASSGGGGNEQYF
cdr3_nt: TGTGCCAGCAGCGGTGGCGGGGGGAACGAGCAGTACTTC

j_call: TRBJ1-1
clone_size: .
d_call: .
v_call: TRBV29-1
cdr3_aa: CSVEVGGAGTEAFF
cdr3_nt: TGCAGCGTTGAAGTGGGGGGCGCGGGCACTGAAGCTTTCTTT

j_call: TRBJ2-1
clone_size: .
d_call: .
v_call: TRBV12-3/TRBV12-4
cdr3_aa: CASTQGRGGNEQFF
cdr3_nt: TGTGCCAGCACACAGGGGAGGGGGGGCAATGAGCAGTTCTTC

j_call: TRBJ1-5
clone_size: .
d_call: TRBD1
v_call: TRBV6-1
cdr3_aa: CASSARVQGAGNQPQHF
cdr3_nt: TGTGCCAGCAGCGCACGGGTTCAGGGGGCTGGCAATCAGCCCCAGCATTTT

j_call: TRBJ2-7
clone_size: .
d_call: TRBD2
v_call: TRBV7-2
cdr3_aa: CATKEREGPYEQYF
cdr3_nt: TGTGCCACAAAGGAGCGGGAGGGCCCCTACGAGCAGTACTTC

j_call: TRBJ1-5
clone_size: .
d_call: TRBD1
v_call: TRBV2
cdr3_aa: CASSRTGDSNQPQHF
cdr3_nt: TGTGCCAGCAGTCGAACAGGGGACAGCAATCAGCCCCAGCATTTT

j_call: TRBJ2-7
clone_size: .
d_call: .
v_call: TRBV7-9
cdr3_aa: CASKETGEDEQYF
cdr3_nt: TGTGCCAGCAAGGAAACGGGAGAGGACGAGCAGTACTTC

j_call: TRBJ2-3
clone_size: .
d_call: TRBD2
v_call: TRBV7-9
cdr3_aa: CASSSSGSLSTDTQYF
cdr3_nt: TGTGCCAGCAGCTCTAGCGGGTCTCTTAGCACAGATACGCAGTATTTT

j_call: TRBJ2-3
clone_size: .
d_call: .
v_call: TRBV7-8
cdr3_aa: CASRQLQGLIDTQYF
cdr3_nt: TGTGCCAGCAGGCAACTCCAGGGACTCATAGATACGCAGTATTTT

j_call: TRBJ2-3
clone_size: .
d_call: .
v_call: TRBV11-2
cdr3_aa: CASTKGDTQYF
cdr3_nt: TGTGCCAGCACCAAGGGGGATACGCAGTATTTT

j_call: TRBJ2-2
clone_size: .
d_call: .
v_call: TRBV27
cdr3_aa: CASSFGPYTGELFF
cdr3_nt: TGTGCCAGCAGTTTTGGGCCCTACACCGGGGAGCTGTTTTTT

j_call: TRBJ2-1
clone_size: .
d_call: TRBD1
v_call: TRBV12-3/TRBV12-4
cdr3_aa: CASRTSGTGEEQFF
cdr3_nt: TGTGCCAGCAGGACGTCCGGGACAGGGGAAGAGCAGTTCTTC

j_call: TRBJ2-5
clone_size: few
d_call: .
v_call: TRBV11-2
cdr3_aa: CASSAKVSQETQYF
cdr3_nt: TGTGCCAGCAGCGCCAAAGTCTCCCAAGAGACCCAGTACTTC

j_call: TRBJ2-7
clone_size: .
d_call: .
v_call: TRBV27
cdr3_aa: CASSFSAGESSYEQYF
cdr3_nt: TGTGCCAGCAGTTTTTCTGCCGGGGAGAGCTCCTACGAGCAGTACTTC